This is a list of T cell receptor beta chains from one sample in a study of T cells in Graves' hyperthyroidism and ophthalmopathy. TCRdb independently ran MiXCR on the multiplex PCR reads; one entry per CDR3 protein. The data hold a few hundred thousand distinct CDR3 sequences, with approximately 17% observed a single time. What was sequenced was blood. The receptors come from a man aged 18 to 29 with Graves' ophthalmopathy. CDR3s include the opening cysteine and the closing phenylalanine or tryptophan. A D gene is named only where the DNA matches it firmly. Clone size, where shown, is once, few, many, or a class for clones that have expanded.

v_call,j_call,d_call,clone_size,cdr3_aa,cdr3_nt
TRBV20-1,TRBJ1-3,TRBD1,NA,CSATGTASGNTIYF,TGCAGTGCTACCGGGACAGCCTCTGGAAACACCATATATTTT
TRBV7-2,TRBJ2-1,TRBD2,few,CASRLAGGVFNEQFF,TGTGCCAGCAGGTTAGCGGGGGGGGTTTTCAATGAGCAGTTCTTC
TRBV6-5,TRBJ1-6,NA,NA,CASSYAHLSGSPLHF,TGTGCCAGCAGTTATGCCCACCTAAGCGGTTCACCCCTCCACTTT
TRBV4-1,TRBJ1-1,NA,few,CASSQGRGTNTEAFF,TGCGCCAGCAGCCAAGGGCGGGGAACCAACACTGAAGCTTTCTTT
TRBV9,TRBJ2-7,TRBD1,many,CASSAPGGSDEQYF,TGTGCCAGCAGCGCCCCAGGGGGCTCCGACGAGCAGTACTTC
TRBV7-9,TRBJ1-1,NA,many,CASSLGGQNTEAFF,TGTGCCAGCAGCTTAGGGGGCCAGAACACTGAAGCTTTCTTT
TRBV6-4,TRBJ2-1,TRBD2,few,CASSVSASGGNNEQFF,TGTGCCAGCAGTGTTTCGGCTAGCGGGGGGAACAATGAGCAGTTCTTC
TRBV12-3/TRBV12-4,TRBJ2-1,TRBD1,many,CASSFDPSGQAYNEQFF,TGTGCCAGCAGTTTTGACCCGTCGGGACAGGCCTACAATGAGCAGTTCTTC
TRBV7-3,TRBJ1-6,TRBD1,NA,CASSETGTDNSPLHF,TGTGCCAGCAGCGAAACCGGGACAGATAATTCACCCCTCCACTTT
TRBV14,TRBJ1-1,NA,many,CASSQVYTEAFF,TGTGCCAGCAGCCAAGTGTACACTGAAGCTTTCTTT
TRBV9,TRBJ1-4,NA,many,CASSVSGGREKLFF,TGTGCCAGCAGCGTTTCGGGGGGAAGAGAAAAACTGTTTTTT
TRBV19,TRBJ2-2,TRBD2,NA,CASSTGLAAGSYTGELFF,TGTGCCAGTAGTACCGGACTAGCGGCAGGGTCATACACCGGGGAGCTGTTTTTT
TRBV5-1,TRBJ2-2,NA,many,CASEYGLGQQSTGELFF,TGCGCCAGCGAGTATGGCCTGGGACAACAATCTACCGGGGAGCTGTTTTTT
TRBV4-1,TRBJ2-7,TRBD1,NA,CASSLTLGGPVAAYEQYF,TGCGCCAGCAGCCTCACACTAGGGGGCCCTGTTGCCGCCTACGAGCAGTACTTC
TRBV27,TRBJ2-2,NA,NA,CASSFGVVRGQRGGELFF,TGTGCCAGCAGTTTTGGGGTTGTACGGGGGCAACGTGGCGGGGAGCTGTTTTTT
TRBV20-1,TRBJ1-1,NA,many,CSATGQGEAFF,TGCAGTGCTACTGGACAAGGGGAGGCTTTCTTT